This TCR beta chain was recorded in a study of cytomegalovirus exposure and HLA in healthy donors. Researchers ran the PCR with 60 Vbeta and 13 Jbeta primers. Clones were sequenced by immunoSEQ multiplex PCR, and TCRdb holds only the in-frame ones, with some missing. The sample carries 65,000 to 70,000 clones, around 75% recorded once. Likely unrecorded immune exposures existed in these nominally healthy donors. V gave up 8 bases and J gave up 15 bases, with 8 bases separating them. CDR3 size: 8 residues. Germline V gives CDR1 MNHEY, CDR2 SMNVEV (reference sequence). The TCR was taken from a woman in her thirties in good health and CMV-seropositive. The sample consisted of PBMCs. The chain carries TRBV27 and TRBJ2-1, with unresolved D. CDR3 in DNA: TGTGCCAGCCCCAAGCCGTTCTTC. This gives the protein CASPKPFF.